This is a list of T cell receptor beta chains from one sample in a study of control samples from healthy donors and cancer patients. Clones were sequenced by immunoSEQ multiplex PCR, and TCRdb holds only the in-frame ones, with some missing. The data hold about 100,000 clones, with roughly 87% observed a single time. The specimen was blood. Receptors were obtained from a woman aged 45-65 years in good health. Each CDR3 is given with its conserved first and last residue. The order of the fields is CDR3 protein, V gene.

CDR3: CASSTDRGRGQPQHF
V: TRBV6-5

CDR3: CASSYSIMSGDHEQYF
V: TRBV6-6

CDR3: CSASRPTSGVADTQYF
V: TRBV20-1

CDR3: CASRLGTSDYNEQFF
V: TRBV5-1

CDR3: CASSPWDSSYNEQFF
V: TRBV7-3

CDR3: CASSEMSYGAYGYTF
V: TRBV6-1

CDR3: CASIKGAGARDGELFF
V: TRBV3-1/TRBV3-2

CDR3: CASSLGTGFQGGPQETQYF
V: TRBV5-4

CDR3: CASSSLLDTQYF
V: TRBV7-8

CDR3: CASSDSYGGGGAREQFF
V: TRBV6-4

CDR3: CASSLVLGHEQFF
V: TRBV7-9

CDR3: CASSQRGIDIQYF
V: TRBV14

CDR3: CASSLAGGPTDTQYF
V: TRBV7-9

CDR3: CASSESNGGYTF
V: TRBV27

CDR3: CASSLDPNTYEQYF
V: TRBV5-1

CDR3: CASSRGERGYEQYF
V: TRBV6-6

CDR3: CASSDQDRISGNTIYF
V: TRBV9

CDR3: CASSQGGTSARGTDTQYF
V: TRBV3-1/TRBV3-2

CDR3: CASSLTGLSNTEAFF
V: TRBV7-6

CDR3: CAGALAGGATDTQYF
V: TRBV11-2

CDR3: CASSLSPAREAFF
V: TRBV7-3

CDR3: CASSPAHGSYGYTF
V: TRBV6-6

CDR3: CSAPGRTEAFF
V: TRBV20-1

CDR3: CASSRDGGNDYEQYF
V: TRBV6-5

CDR3: CASSSVVRPLSGGYTF
V: TRBV7-6

CDR3: CASSTLAYNEQFF
V: TRBV19

CDR3: CSGDRRGTEAFF
V: TRBV29-1

CDR3: CATGAAVSYNEQFF
V: TRBV24-1

CDR3: CASSLSSVAKETQYF
V: TRBV7-8

CDR3: CASSLDGNYGYTF
V: TRBV6-5

CDR3: CASSPFGNTIYF
V: TRBV7-2

CDR3: CASSQDVDWWDNEQFF
V: TRBV4-3

CDR3: CASLPWTAQPDTQYF
V: TRBV19

CDR3: CVSSQDDRSSNQPQHF
V: TRBV4-1

CDR3: CASSDSATNEKLFF
V: TRBV6-6

CDR3: CASSQGLGTTDTQYF
V: TRBV3-1/TRBV3-2